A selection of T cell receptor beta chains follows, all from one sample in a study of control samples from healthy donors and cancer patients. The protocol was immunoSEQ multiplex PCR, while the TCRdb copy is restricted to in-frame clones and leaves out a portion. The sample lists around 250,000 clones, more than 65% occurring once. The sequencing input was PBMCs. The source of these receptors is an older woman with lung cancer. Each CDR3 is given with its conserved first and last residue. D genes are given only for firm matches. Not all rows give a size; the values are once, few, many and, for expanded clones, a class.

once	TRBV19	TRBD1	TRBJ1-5	TGTGCCAGTACCCAGGGGGTCAGCAATCAGCCCCAGCATTTT	CASTQGVSNQPQHF
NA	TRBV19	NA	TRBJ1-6	TGTGCCAGTAGTATAAACACCGTCTATAATTCACCCCTCCACTTT	CASSINTVYNSPLHF
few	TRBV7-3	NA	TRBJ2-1	TGTGCCAGCAGCTCCTCGTTCCAGAATGAGCAGTTCTTC	CASSSSFQNEQFF
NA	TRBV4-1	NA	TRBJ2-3	TGCGCCAGCAGCCCCCTCGGTCGGGCAACAGATACGCAGTATTTT	CASSPLGRATDTQYF
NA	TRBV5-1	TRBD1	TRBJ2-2	TGCGCCAGCAGCTTAGTTACAGGGGGCACCGGGGAGCTGTTTTTT	CASSLVTGGTGELFF
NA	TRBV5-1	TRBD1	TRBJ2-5	TGCGCCAGCAGCTTGCAGGACAGGGGACCTAAAACACAAGAGACCCAGTACTTC	CASSLQDRGPKTQETQYF
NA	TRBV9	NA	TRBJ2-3	TGTGCCAGCAGCATCGAGCCCTTATCAGATACGCAGTATTTT	CASSIEPLSDTQYF
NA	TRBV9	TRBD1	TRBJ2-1	TGTGCCAGCAGCGTAGGGTGGGACAGGGATTACAATGAGCAGTTCTTC	CASSVGWDRDYNEQFF
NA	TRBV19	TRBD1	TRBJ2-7	TGTGCCAGTAGCACAGGGGGGACCTACGAGCAGTACTTC	CASSTGGTYEQYF
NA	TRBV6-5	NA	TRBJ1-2	TGTGCCAGCAGTTCACCTGGGACTACCTATGGCTACACCTTC	CASSSPGTTYGYTF
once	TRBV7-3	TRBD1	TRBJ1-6	TGTGCCAGCAGCTCCAGACAGGGGCCCCTCCACTTT	CASSSRQGPLHF
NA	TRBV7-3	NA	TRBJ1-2	TGTGCCAGCAGCGCCGGTACCGGCTATGGCTACACCTTC	CASSAGTGYGYTF
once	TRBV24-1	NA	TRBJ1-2	TGTGCCACCAGCCGACAGGACAACTATGGCTACACCTTC	CATSRQDNYGYTF
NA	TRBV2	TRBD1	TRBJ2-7	TGTGCCAGCAGTGAAGACAGGGGACGAGAGCAGTACTTC	CASSEDRGREQYF
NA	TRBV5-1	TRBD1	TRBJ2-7	TGCGCCAGCAGCTCCGGACAGGGGTGGTCCTACGAGCAGTACTTC	CASSSGQGWSYEQYF
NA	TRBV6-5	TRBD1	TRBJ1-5	TGTGCCAGCAGTTCGGACAGGGGGTTCAATCAGCCCCAGCATTTT	CASSSDRGFNQPQHF
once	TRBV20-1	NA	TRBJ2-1	TGCAGTGCTACGGGGCGGTGGGAGCAGTTCTTC	CSATGRWEQFF
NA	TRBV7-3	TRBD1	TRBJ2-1	TGTGCCAGCAGCTTAACGGGGACAGCTACCTACAATGAGCAGTTCTTC	CASSLTGTATYNEQFF
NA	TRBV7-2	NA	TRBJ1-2	TGTGCCAGCAGCTCGTCGGCCGTTTTCCCGGGTGGCTACACCTTC	CASSSSAVFPGGYTF
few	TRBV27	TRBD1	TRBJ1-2	TGTGCCAGCAGTTCGCAGGGCAGGGGGTATGGCTACACCTTC	CASSSQGRGYGYTF
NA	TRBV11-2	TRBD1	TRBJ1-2	TGTGCCAGCAGCTTAGGGGCAGGGGGCGCGCACCGAGATGGCTACACCTTC	CASSLGAGGAHRDGYTF
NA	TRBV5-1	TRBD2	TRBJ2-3	TGCGCCAGCAGCTTGGGTGCGGGGGGCCCAGATACGCAGTATTTT	CASSLGAGGPDTQYF
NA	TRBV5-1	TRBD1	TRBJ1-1	TGCGCCAGCAGCTTGGGGTGGGACAGGGAGAGGACTGAAGCTTTCTTT	CASSLGWDRERTEAFF
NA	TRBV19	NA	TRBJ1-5	TGTGCCAGTAGTGTCGGAGCAGGGAGGCAGCCCCAGCATTTT	CASSVGAGRQPQHF
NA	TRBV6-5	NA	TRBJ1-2	TGTGCCAGCAGCAGGGACATACTTAACTATGGCTACACCTTC	CASSRDILNYGYTF
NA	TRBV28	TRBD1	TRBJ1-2	TGTGCCAGCAGTTCTCCAGGGACAGGGTATCCTGGCTACACCTTC	CASSSPGTGYPGYTF
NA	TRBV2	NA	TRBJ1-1	TGTGCCAGCATTAGAACTCCATTCGACACTGAAGCTTTCTTT	CASIRTPFDTEAFF
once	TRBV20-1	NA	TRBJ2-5	TGCAGTGCTAGTAGCCTAGTTTTGGAGACCCAGTACTTC	CSASSLVLETQYF
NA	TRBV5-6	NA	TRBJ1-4	TGTGCCAGCAGCTTGCCAGGGATTGCAACTAATGAAAAACTGTTTTTT	CASSLPGIATNEKLFF
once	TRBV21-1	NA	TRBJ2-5	TGTGCCAGCAGCAAATTTTGGGGACACCGGGGGGCGCAAGAGACCCAGTACTTC	CASSKFWGHRGAQETQYF
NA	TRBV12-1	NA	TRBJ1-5	TGTGCCAGCAGCTTTTTTGTTCGGGGGGGCTCACAGCCCCAGCATTTT	CASSFFVRGGSQPQHF